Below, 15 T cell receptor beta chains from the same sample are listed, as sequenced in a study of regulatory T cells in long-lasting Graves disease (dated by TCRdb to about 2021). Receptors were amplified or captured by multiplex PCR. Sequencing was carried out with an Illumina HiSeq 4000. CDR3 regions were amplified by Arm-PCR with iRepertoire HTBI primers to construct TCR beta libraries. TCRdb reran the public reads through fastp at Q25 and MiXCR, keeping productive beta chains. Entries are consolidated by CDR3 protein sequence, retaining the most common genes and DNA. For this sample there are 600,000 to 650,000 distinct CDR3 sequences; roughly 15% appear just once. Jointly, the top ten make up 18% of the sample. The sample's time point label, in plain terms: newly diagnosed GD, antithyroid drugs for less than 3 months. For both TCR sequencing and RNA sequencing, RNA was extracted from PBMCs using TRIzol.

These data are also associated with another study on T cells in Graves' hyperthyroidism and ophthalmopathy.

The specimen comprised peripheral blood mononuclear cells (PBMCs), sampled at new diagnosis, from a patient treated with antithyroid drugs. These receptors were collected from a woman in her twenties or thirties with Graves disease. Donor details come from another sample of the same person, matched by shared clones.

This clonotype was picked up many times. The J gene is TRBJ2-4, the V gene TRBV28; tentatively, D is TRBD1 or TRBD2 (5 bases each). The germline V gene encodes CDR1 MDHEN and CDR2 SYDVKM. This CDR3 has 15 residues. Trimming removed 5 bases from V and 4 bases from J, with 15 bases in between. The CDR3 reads CASSPGGRQKNIQYF. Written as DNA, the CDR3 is TGTGCCAGCAGTCCCGGAGGTCGACAGAAAAACATTCAGTACTTC.

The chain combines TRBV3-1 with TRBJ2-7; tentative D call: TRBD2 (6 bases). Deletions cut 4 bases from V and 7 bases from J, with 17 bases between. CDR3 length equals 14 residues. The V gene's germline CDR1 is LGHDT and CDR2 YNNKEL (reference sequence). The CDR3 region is CASSPVGGVGEQYF. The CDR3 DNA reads TGTGCCAGCAGCCCAGTAGGCGGGGTAGGGGAGCAGTACTTC.

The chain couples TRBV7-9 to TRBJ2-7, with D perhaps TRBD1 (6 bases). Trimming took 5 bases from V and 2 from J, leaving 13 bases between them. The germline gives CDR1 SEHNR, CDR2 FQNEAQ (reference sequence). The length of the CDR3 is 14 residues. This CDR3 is CASSLDRIAYEQYF. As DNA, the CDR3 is TGTGCCAGCAGCCTTGACAGGATTGCCTACGAGCAGTACTTC.

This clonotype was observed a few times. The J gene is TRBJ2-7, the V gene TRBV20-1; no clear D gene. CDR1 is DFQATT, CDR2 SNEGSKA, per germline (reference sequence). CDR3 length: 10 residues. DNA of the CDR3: TGCAGCGCCCGGGCGGCCGAGCAGTACTTC. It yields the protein CSARAAEQYF.

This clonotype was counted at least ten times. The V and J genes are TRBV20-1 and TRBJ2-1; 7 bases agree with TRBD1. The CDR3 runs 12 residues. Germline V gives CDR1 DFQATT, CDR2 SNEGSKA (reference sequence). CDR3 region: CSRRGQNNEQFF. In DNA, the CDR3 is TGCAGCAGAAGGGGACAGAACAATGAGCAGTTCTTC.

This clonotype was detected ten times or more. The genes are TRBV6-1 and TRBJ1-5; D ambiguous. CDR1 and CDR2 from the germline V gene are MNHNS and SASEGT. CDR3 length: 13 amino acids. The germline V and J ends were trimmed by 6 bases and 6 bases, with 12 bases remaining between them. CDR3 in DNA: TGTGCCAGCAGCATTTTAGTTGGTCAGCCCCAGCATTTT. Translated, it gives CASSILVGQPQHF.

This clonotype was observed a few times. The CDR3: CSAINDGTANTEAFF. As DNA, the CDR3 is TGCAGTGCTATTAACGACGGGACGGCGAACACTGAAGCTTTCTTT. This chain uses TRBV20-1 with TRBJ1-1, with D possibly matching TRBD1 (5 bases). Looked up from germline, CDR1 is DFQATT and CDR2 is SNEGSKA (reference sequence). V was cut by 4 bases and J by 1 base, with 16 bases left in between. The CDR3 covers 15 residues.

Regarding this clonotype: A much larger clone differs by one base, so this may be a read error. The CDR3: CASGQDEGLSNQPQHF. The CDR3 coding sequence is TGTGCCAGCGGCCAAGACGAGGGGTTAAGCAATCAGCCCCAGCATTTT. This sequence joins TRBV7-9 and TRBJ1-5; D is perhaps TRBD1 (5 bases). V gave up 8 bases and J gave up 1 base, with 18 bases separating them. In germline, CDR1 is SEHNR, CDR2 FQNEAQ (reference sequence). CDR3 size: 16 residues.

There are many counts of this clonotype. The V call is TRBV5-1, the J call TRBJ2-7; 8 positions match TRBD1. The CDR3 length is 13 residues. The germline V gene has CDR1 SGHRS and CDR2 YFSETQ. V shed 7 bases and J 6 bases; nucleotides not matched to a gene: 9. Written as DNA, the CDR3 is TGCGCCAGCGGCCAGGGGGCAAAGCGCGAGCAGTACTTC. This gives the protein CASGQGAKREQYF.

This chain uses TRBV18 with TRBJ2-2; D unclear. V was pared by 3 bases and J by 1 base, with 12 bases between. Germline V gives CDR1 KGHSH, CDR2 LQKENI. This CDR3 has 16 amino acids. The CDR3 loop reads CASSPSARLNTGELFF. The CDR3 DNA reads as TGTGCCAGCTCACCCAGTGCCCGCCTGAACACCGGGGAGCTGTTTTTT.

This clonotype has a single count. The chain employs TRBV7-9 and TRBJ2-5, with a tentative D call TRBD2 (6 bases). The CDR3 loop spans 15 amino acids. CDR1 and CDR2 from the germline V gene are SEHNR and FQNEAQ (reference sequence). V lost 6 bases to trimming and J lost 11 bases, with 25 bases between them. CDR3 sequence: CASRERQFSDGTQYF. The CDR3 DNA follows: TGTGCCAGCAGAGAGAGACAGTTTTCCGATGGGACTCAGTACTTC. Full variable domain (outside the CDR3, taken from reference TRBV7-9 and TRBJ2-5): DTGVSQNPRHKITKRGQNVTFRCDPISEHNRLYWYRQTLGQGPEFLTYFQNEAQLEKSRLLSDRFSAERPKGSFSTLEIQRTEQGDSAMYLCASRERQFSDGTQYFGPGTRLLVL.

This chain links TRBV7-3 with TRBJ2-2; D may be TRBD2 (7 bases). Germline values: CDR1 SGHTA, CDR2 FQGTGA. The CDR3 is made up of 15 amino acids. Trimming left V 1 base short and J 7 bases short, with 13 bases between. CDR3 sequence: CASSLNREGSGELFF. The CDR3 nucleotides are TGTGCCAGCAGCTTAAACAGGGAGGGTAGCGGGGAGCTGTTTTTT.

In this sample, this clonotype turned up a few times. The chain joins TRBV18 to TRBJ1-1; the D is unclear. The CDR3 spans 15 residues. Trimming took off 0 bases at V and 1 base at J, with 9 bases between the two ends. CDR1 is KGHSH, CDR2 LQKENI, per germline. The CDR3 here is CASSPPNGENTEAFF. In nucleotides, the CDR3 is TGTGCCAGCTCACCACCGAACGGGGAGAACACTGAAGCTTTCTTT.

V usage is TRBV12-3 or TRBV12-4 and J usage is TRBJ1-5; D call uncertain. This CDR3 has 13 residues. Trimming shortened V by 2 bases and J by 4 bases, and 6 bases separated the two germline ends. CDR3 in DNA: TGTGCCAGCAGTTTACTGGAGAATCAGCCCCAGCATTTT. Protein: CASSLLENQPQHF.

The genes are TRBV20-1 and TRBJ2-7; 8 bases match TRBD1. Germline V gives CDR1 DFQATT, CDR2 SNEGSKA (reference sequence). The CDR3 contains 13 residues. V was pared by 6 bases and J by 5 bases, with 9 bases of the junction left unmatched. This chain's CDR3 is CSATRQGRHEQYF. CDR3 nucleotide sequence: TGCAGTGCAACAAGACAGGGGCGCCACGAGCAGTACTTC.